This T cell receptor (beta chain) was retrieved from a study of blood T cell repertoires in COVID-19. On the study more broadly: Researchers got acute and convalescent COVID-19 samples from the United States, Italy and Spain. PBMCs, B-cell-depleted T cells, or T cells were the source of the cDNA or gDNA that made up the material.

The repertoire was sequenced with immunoSEQ multiplex PCR; TCRdb's copy has only in-frame clones and lacks some. The repertoire holds some 220,000 clones, with just under 85% as singletons. The V and J ends lost 0 bases and 4 bases, in that order; junction bases with no gene match: 6. This CDR3 is built from 16 residues. Per the germline V gene, CDR1 is MGHRA and CDR2 is YSYEKL. Enrollees, about 18 to 89 years old, lived in about two dozen US areas. The chain couples TRBV4-1 to TRBJ1-5; 7 bases are a match to TRBD1. Material: PBMCs or T cells enriched from blood (not recorded which). This receptor was taken from a woman in her thirties or forties with acute COVID-19. The CDR3 protein is CASSQDWTGGNQPQHF. For the CDR3, the DNA is TGCGCCAGCAGCCAAGATTGGACAGGAGGGAATCAGCCCCAGCATTTT.